This note documents a single TCR beta chain sequence. V lost 4 bases and J 4 bases, leaving 10 bases between the germline ends. CDR3 length: 14 residues. The germline CDR1 and CDR2 sequences are LGHDT and YNNKEL (reference sequence). The data derive from a study of response to subunit inactivated influenza vaccine. One entry per CDR3 protein, called by TCRdb with MiXCR from the RT-PCR reads. The repertoire includes some 570,000 distinct CDR3 sequences, approximately 11% of them detected once, and 9.5% to 11% sits in the top ten. In addition, the sample was reused for a study of T cells expressing NK-cell markers. According to that study: Scientists made TCR beta cDNA using 5'RACE template switching with UMIs. Sorted CD3+CD56-NKG2C+, CD3+CD56+NKG2C+ and CD3+CD56+NKG2C- T cells supplied the TCR beta repertoires. In the group of eight sequenced donors, seven were HCMV-seropositive and one was seronegative. Among CD8+ T cells from roughly six donors, dominant NKG2C+ clonotypes accounted for about 1.0-7.0%. In a few donors, dominant clonotypes made up roughly 25-60.1% of CD3+CD56-NKG2C+ cells.

The source of this sequence is a man aged 50 to 60 who received an inactivated influenza vaccine. The source was PBMCs from blood, collected on the day of vaccination. The chain carries TRBV3-1 and TRBJ2-2; D unresolved. The CDR3 sequence is CASSPHRATGELFF. CDR3 nucleotide sequence: TGTGCCAGCAGCCCGCACCGGGCCACCGGGGAGCTGTTTTTT.